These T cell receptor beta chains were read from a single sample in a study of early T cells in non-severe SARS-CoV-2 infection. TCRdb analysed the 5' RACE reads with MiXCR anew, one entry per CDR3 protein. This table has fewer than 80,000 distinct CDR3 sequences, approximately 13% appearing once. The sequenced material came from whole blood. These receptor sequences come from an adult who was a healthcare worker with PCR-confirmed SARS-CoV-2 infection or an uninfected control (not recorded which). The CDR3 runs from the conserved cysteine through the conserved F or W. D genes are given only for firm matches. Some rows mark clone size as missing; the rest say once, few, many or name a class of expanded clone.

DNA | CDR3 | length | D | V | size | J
TGCAGTGCTAGAGAGACAGGGCTCAGGGACACCGGGGAGCTGTTTTTT | CSARETGLRDTGELFF | 16 | TRBD1 | TRBV20-1 | many | TRBJ2-2
TGTGCCAGCAGCTTAACGGCAATCGATGAGCAGTTCTTC | CASSLTAIDEQFF | 13 | - | TRBV7-9 | - | TRBJ2-1
TGCAGCGTTGAAGGCCAGGGAGCCTACGAGCAGTACTTC | CSVEGQGAYEQYF | 13 | - | TRBV29-1 | many | TRBJ2-7
TGTGCCAGTAGTAGAATGCCGGGACAGGGTAATGAAAAACTGTTTTTT | CASSRMPGQGNEKLFF | 16 | TRBD1 | TRBV19 | many | TRBJ1-4
TGTGCCAGCAGCTTATCAGAAGCTGGCACAGATACGCAGTATTTT | CASSLSEAGTDTQYF | 15 | - | TRBV7-9 | many | TRBJ2-3
TGTGCCAGCAGTCCCTGGGATACAGATACGCAGTATTTT | CASSPWDTDTQYF | 13 | - | TRBV27 | many | TRBJ2-3
TGTGCCAGCAGTTACGGGAGCTCTGGAAACACCATATATTTT | CASSYGSSGNTIYF | 14 | - | TRBV6-2/TRBV6-3 | many | TRBJ1-3
TGTGCCAGCAGCCCCCCGGGACTCTCTTATTCTGAAGCTTTCTTT | CASSPPGLSYSEAFF | 15 | - | TRBV7-9 | - | TRBJ1-1
TGCAGCGTTGATCTAGCGGGGGGGCGAACAGATACGCAGTATTTT | CSVDLAGGRTDTQYF | 15 | TRBD2 | TRBV29-1 | many | TRBJ2-3
TGTGCCAGTCGGCGACCGGGACACTCTGAAGGCTACACCTTC | CASRRPGHSEGYTF | 14 | - | TRBV27 | few | TRBJ1-2
TGTGCCAGCAGTTCTAGCGGGGGGTACACAGATACGCAGTATTTT | CASSSSGGYTDTQYF | 15 | TRBD2 | TRBV7-2 | many | TRBJ2-3
TGCAGCGTTGAAGATACCGGGACAGACTATGGCTACACCTTC | CSVEDTGTDYGYTF | 14 | TRBD1 | TRBV29-1 | few | TRBJ1-2
TGTGCCATCAGTGAGTTTAATGAGCAGTTCTTC | CAISEFNEQFF | 11 | - | TRBV10-3 | many | TRBJ2-1
TGTGCCAGCAGTCTAGGGACAGGGGGCAAGGCTTTCTTT | CASSLGTGGKAFF | 13 | TRBD1 | TRBV12-3/TRBV12-4 | few | TRBJ1-1
TGCAGTGCTAGAGAGGGGGGAAGGGACACCATATATTTT | CSAREGGRDTIYF | 13 | - | TRBV20-1 | - | TRBJ1-3
TGCGCCAGCAGCCCATTGAGACTACCGCTCTCCTACGAGCAGTACTTC | CASSPLRLPLSYEQYF | 16 | - | TRBV4-1 | - | TRBJ2-7
TGCGCCAGCAGTGAGTGGGGGCGGGGAATCAACTATGGCTACACCTTC | CASSEWGRGINYGYTF | 16 | - | TRBV10-2 | many | TRBJ1-2
TGTGCCAGCTGCCCTTTCGGGAGCCCGAACACCGGGGAGCTGTTTTTT | CASCPFGSPNTGELFF | 16 | - | TRBV7-6 | few | TRBJ2-2
TGTGCCAGCAGCACGTCTAGCGGGACTTCCTACGAGCAGTACTTC | CASSTSSGTSYEQYF | 15 | TRBD2 | TRBV7-8 | few | TRBJ2-7
TGTGCCAGCAGTTCTGACGAGAACACTGAAGCTTTCTTT | CASSSDENTEAFF | 13 | - | TRBV6-2/TRBV6-3 | medium-sized | TRBJ1-1
TGTGCCATCAGAATAGCGATAGGGGATGAGCAGTTCTTC | CAIRIAIGDEQFF | 13 | - | TRBV10-3 | many | TRBJ2-1
TGCGCCAGCAGCTTACGACAACCTAATGAAAAACTGTTTTTT | CASSLRQPNEKLFF | 14 | - | TRBV5-1 | many | TRBJ1-4
TGCAGTGCTAGACCGGGACTAGCGGGGGGGCCACACGAGCAGTACTTC | CSARPGLAGGPHEQYF | 16 | TRBD2 | TRBV20-1 | - | TRBJ2-7
TGTGCCAGCAGCAAACTCTTCACCCTCCTCCACTACTACGAGCAGTACTTC | CASSKLFTLLHYYEQYF | 17 | - | TRBV21-1 | many | TRBJ2-7
TGTGCCACCAGTGACTCCCTCCCCACCCAGTACTTC | CATSDSLPTQYF | 12 | - | TRBV24-1 | many | TRBJ2-5
TGTGCCAGCAGCTCGGACAGGGTTCACTACAATGAGCAGTTCTTC | CASSSDRVHYNEQFF | 15 | TRBD1 | TRBV6-2/TRBV6-3 | - | TRBJ2-1
TGTGCCAGCTCACCTCCGGAGGTATTGAACACTGAAGCTTTCTTT | CASSPPEVLNTEAFF | 15 | - | TRBV18 | few | TRBJ1-1
TGTGCCAGCAGCAACCGGCAGGGGCAGTTCTTC | CASSNRQGQFF | 11 | - | TRBV21-1 | few | TRBJ2-1
TGTGCCAGCAGCTTAGCTGCGGGGATCGACGAGCAGTACTTC | CASSLAAGIDEQYF | 14 | - | TRBV7-9 | few | TRBJ2-7
TGTGCCAGCAGTTTATCCGGAACTAATGAAAAACTGTTTTTT | CASSLSGTNEKLFF | 14 | - | TRBV28 | few | TRBJ1-4
TGTGCCAGCCTGCTCCCGGGGGGCAATCAGCCCCAGCATTTT | CASLLPGGNQPQHF | 14 | - | TRBV2 | few | TRBJ1-5
TGTGCCAGCAGCTCCGACCCGGGACACGAAAAATCGCTCCACGAGCAGTACTTC | CASSSDPGHEKSLHEQYF | 18 | - | TRBV7-9 | - | TRBJ2-7
TGTGCCAGCAGTTGGCGGATGAACACTGAAGCTTTCTTT | CASSWRMNTEAFF | 13 | - | TRBV6-2/TRBV6-3 | few | TRBJ1-1
TGCAGCGTTGAAGAAAGGACAGTGGGAAACAATGAGCAGTTCTTC | CSVEERTVGNNEQFF | 15 | - | TRBV29-1 | - | TRBJ2-1
TGTGCCAGCAGCATCGGAGAACAATCCTACAATGAGCAGTTCTTC | CASSIGEQSYNEQFF | 15 | - | TRBV21-1 | - | TRBJ2-1
TGCAGCTCAGGGTGGAACACTGAAGCTTTCTTT | CSSGWNTEAFF | 11 | - | TRBV29-1 | few | TRBJ1-1
TGCGCCAGCAGCCCGATGCAGGATCCTGCGCAGTATTTT | CASSPMQDPAQYF | 13 | - | TRBV4-1 | few | TRBJ2-3
TGCGCCAGCAGTCCTTCGCCTCTGGGACAGGGGTCCCACGAGCAGTACTTC | CASSPSPLGQGSHEQYF | 17 | TRBD1 | TRBV5-1 | many | TRBJ2-7
TGTGCCACCAGTCCTACGTCTAGCGGCTATGGGGAGCTGTTTTTT | CATSPTSSGYGELFF | 15 | TRBD2 | TRBV24-1 | - | TRBJ2-2
TGTGCCAGCAGACAGGACAGCAGCAATCAGCCCCAGCATTTT | CASRQDSSNQPQHF | 14 | - | TRBV6-2/TRBV6-3 | few | TRBJ1-5
TGTGCCAGCCGCCCCGGGACTAGCGGGAGGACAGATACGCAGTATTTT | CASRPGTSGRTDTQYF | 16 | TRBD2 | TRBV4-2 | many | TRBJ2-3
TGCGCCAGCAGCCCCGACCCGAGCCATCCATTGGGGGAGCAGTACTTC | CASSPDPSHPLGEQYF | 16 | - | TRBV4-1 | many | TRBJ2-7
TGCAGCGTTGGACAGGCGAGCAATGAGCAGTTCTTC | CSVGQASNEQFF | 12 | - | TRBV29-1 | many | TRBJ2-1
TGTGCCAGCAGCTTACCGGGGGCCTACGAGCAGTACTTC | CASSLPGAYEQYF | 13 | - | TRBV7-3 | many | TRBJ2-7
TGTGCCAGCAGCCCAAACGTTGGGGGTGTCCCTGAAGCTTTCTTT | CASSPNVGGVPEAFF | 15 | - | TRBV9 | many | TRBJ1-1
TGTGCCAGCAGCCAAGATACAGGGGACCACGTCGGCTACACCTTC | CASSQDTGDHVGYTF | 15 | TRBD1 | TRBV3-1 | - | TRBJ1-2
TGTGCCAGCAGTACCCCCGGTTTGCGGGAGGAACGGGCCGACTTC | CASSTPGLREERADF | 15 | TRBD2 | TRBV6-2/TRBV6-3 | many | TRBJ2-7
TGTGCCAGCAGCCCACAGGGACACGAGCAGTACTTC | CASSPQGHEQYF | 12 | - | TRBV13 | - | TRBJ2-7
TGTGCCAGCAGTCCGGGACTAGCGGGAAACCACGAGCAGTACTTC | CASSPGLAGNHEQYF | 15 | TRBD2 | TRBV6-2/TRBV6-3 | few | TRBJ2-7
TGTGCCAGCAGCCCCAGGGGGTATAACACTGAAGCTTTCTTT | CASSPRGYNTEAFF | 14 | TRBD1 | TRBV9 | many | TRBJ1-1
TGTGCCAGCAGTTTTTTCTCGGGCAATGAGCAGTTCTTC | CASSFFSGNEQFF | 13 | - | TRBV27 | many | TRBJ2-1
TGTGCCAGCAGCTCCGGGGACAGGGATTTCGCTGGGGCCAACGTCCTGACTTTC | CASSSGDRDFAGANVLTF | 18 | TRBD1 | TRBV7-9 | few | TRBJ2-6